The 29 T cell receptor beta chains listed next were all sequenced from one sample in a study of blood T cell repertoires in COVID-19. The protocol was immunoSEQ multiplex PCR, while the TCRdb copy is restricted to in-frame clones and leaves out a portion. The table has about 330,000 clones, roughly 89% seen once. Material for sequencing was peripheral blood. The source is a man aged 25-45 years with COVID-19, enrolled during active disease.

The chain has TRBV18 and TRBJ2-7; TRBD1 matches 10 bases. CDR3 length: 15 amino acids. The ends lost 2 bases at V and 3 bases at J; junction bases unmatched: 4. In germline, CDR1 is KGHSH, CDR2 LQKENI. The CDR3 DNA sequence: TGTGCCAGCTCACCAGGGGACAGGGGATTCTACGAGCAGTACTTC. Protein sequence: CASSPGDRGFYEQYF. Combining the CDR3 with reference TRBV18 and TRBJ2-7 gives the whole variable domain NAGVMQNPRHLVRRRGQEARLRCSPMKGHSHVYWYRQLPEEGLKFMVYLQKENIIDESGMPKERFSAEFPKEGPSILRIQQVVRGDSAAYFCASSPGDRGFYEQYFGPGTRLTVT.

The CDR3 protein is CASSLGGIANTGELFF. The CDR3 coding sequence is TGTGCCAGCAGCTTGGGGGGTATCGCGAACACCGGGGAGCTGTTTTTT. This chain uses TRBV11-2 with TRBJ2-2; a possible D gene is TRBD2 (6 bases). This CDR3 spans 16 amino acids. The V gene's germline CDR1 is SGHAT and CDR2 FQNNGV. V dropped 3 bases and J dropped 0 bases, with 11 bases sitting between them.

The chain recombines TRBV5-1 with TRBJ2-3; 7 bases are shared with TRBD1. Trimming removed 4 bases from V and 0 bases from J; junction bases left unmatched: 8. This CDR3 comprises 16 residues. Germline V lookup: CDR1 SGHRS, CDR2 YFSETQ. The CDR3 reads CASSVEQGLSTDTQYF. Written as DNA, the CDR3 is TGCGCCAGCAGCGTCGAACAGGGGCTTAGCACAGATACGCAGTATTTT.

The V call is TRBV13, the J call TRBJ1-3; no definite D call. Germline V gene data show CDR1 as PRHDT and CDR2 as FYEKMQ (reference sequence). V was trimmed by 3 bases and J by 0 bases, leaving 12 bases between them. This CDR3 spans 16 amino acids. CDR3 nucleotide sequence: TGTGCCAGCAGCTTTTATCAGGTGCCCTCTGGAAACACCATATATTTT. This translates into CASSFYQVPSGNTIYF.

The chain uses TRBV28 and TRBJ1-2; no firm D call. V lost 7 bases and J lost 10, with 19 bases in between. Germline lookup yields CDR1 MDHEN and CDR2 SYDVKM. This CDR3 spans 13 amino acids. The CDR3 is CASNAGAGLIYTF. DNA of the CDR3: TGTGCCAGCAATGCTGGAGCTGGCCTAATCTACACCTTC.

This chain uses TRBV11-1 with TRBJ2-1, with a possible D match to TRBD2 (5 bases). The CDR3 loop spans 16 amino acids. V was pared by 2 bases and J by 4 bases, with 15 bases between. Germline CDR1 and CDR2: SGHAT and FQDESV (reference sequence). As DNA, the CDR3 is TGTGCCAGCAGCTTAAAGGGTGGCGGCGGGTACAATGAGCAGTTCTTC. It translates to CASSLKGGGGYNEQFF.

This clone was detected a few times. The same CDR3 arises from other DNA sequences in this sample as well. CDR3 amino acids: CASSFGTKKNYGYTF. CDR3 DNA: TGTGCCAGCAGCTTCGGGACAAAAAAAAACTATGGCTACACCTTC. The chain joins TRBV5-6 to TRBJ1-2, with a tentative D call TRBD1 (6 bases). The CDR3 runs 15 residues. The V gene lost 2 bases and the J gene lost 2 bases, with 13 bases spanning the gap. Germline V CDR1 and CDR2: SGHDT, YYEEEE.

This CDR3 reads CASSGGPWDQPQHF. CDR3 nucleotides: TGTGCCAGCAGTGGAGGGCCCTGGGATCAGCCCCAGCATTTT. This chain uses TRBV2 with TRBJ1-5; D gene unclear. V was cut by 4 bases and J by 5 bases, with 12 bases left in between. The germline V gene has CDR1 SNHLY and CDR2 FYNNEI. The CDR3 consists of 14 residues.

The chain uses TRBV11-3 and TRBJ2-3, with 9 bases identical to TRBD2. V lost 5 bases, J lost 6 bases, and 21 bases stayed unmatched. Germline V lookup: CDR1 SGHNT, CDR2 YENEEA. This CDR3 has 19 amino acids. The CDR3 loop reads CASSPGDSPTSGYLDTQYF. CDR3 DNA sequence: TGTGCCAGCAGCCCTGGGGACAGTCCCACTAGCGGGTACCTTGATACGCAGTATTTT.

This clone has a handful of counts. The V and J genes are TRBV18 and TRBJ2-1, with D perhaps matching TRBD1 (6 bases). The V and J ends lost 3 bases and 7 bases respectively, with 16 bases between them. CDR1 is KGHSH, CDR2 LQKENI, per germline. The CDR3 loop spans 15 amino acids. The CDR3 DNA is TGTGCCAGCTCACCTCTCTTAACAGGGCAAAATGAGCAGTTCTTC. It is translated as CASSPLLTGQNEQFF.

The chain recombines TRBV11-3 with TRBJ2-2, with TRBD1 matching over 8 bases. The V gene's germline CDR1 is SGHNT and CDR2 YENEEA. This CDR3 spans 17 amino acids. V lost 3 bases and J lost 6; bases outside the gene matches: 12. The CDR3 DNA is TGTGCCAGCAGCTTGATGACAGGGGCAAGATCGGCCGGGGAGCTGTTTTTT. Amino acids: CASSLMTGARSAGELFF.

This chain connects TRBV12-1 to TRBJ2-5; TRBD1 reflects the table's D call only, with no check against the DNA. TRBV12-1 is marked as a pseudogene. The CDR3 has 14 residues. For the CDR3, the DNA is TGTGCCAGCACCCGACAGGGGGGGAGGGAGACCCAGTACTTC. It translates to CASTRQGGRETQYF.

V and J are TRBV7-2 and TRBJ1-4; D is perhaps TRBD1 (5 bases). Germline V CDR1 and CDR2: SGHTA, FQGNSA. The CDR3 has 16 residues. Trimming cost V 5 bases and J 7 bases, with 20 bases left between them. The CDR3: CASSGANTRGGEKLFF. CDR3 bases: TGTGCCAGCAGCGGGGCCAATACAAGGGGAGGTGAAAAACTGTTTTTT.

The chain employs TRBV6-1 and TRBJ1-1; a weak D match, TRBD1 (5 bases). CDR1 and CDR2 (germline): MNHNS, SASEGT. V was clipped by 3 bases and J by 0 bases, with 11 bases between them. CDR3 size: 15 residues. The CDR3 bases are TGTGCCAGCAGTGATGACAGCGCAATGAACACTGAAGCTTTCTTT. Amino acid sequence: CASSDDSAMNTEAFF.

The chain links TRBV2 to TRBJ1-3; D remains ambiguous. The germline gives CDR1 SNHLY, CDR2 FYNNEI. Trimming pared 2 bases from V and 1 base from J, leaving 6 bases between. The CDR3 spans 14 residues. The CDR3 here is CASSEQSSGNTIYF. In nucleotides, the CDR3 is TGTGCCAGCAGTGAACAGTCATCTGGAAACACCATATATTTT.

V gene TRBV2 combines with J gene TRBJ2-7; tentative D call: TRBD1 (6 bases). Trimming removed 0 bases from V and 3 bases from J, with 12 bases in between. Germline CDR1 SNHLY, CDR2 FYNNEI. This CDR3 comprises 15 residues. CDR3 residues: CASSEAGTHNYEQYF. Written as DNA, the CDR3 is TGTGCCAGCAGTGAAGCGGGGACACACAACTACGAGCAGTACTTC.

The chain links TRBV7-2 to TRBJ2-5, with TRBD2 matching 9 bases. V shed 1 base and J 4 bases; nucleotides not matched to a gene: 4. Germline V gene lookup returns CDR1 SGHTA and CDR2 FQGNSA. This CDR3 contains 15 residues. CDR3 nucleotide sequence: TGTGCCAGCAGCTTAGTTGCGGGGGGGAGAGAGACCCAGTACTTC. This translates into CASSLVAGGRETQYF. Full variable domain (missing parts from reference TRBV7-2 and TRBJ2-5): GAGVSQSPSNKVTEKGKDVELRCDPISGHTALYWYRQSLGQGLEFLIYFQGNSAPDKSGLPSDRFSAERTGGSVSTLTIQRTQQEDSAVYLCASSLVAGGRETQYFGPGTRLLVL.

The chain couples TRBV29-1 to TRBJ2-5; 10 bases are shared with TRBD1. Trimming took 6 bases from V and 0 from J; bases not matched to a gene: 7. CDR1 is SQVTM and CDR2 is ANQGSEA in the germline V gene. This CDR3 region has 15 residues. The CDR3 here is CSVRQGAPNQETQYF. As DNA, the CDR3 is TGCAGCGTCCGACAGGGGGCGCCAAACCAAGAGACCCAGTACTTC.

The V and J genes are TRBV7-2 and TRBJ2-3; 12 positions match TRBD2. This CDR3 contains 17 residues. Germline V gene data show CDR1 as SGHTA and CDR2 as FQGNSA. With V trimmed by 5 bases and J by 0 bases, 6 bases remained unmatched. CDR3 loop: CASSAGLAGSSTDTQYF. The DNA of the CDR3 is TGTGCCAGCAGCGCGGGACTAGCGGGTTCCAGCACAGATACGCAGTATTTT.

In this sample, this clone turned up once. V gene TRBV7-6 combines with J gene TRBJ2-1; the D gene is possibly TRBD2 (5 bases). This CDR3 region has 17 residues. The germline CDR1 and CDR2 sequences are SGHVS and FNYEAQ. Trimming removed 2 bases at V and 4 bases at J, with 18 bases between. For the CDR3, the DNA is TGTGCCAGCAGCTTATGGGTTTCGCAGCGGTTTTACAATGAGCAGTTCTTC. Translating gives CASSLWVSQRFYNEQFF.

The CDR3 DNA reads TGTGCCACCAGTGATTCTGCAGAGTCGGAGGAGACCCAGTACTTC. This translates into CATSDSAESEETQYF. V usage is TRBV24-1 and J usage is TRBJ2-5; D is unresolved. Germline lookup yields CDR1 KGHDR and CDR2 SFDVKD. V lost 2 bases and J lost 5, with 14 bases in between. The CDR3 runs to 15 residues.

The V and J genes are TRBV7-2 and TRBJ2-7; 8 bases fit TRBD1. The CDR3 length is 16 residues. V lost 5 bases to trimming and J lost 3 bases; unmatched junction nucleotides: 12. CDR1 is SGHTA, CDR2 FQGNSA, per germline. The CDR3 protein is CASSLEFRTGLYEQYF. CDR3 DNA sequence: TGTGCCAGCAGCCTCGAATTCAGGACAGGGCTCTACGAGCAGTACTTC.

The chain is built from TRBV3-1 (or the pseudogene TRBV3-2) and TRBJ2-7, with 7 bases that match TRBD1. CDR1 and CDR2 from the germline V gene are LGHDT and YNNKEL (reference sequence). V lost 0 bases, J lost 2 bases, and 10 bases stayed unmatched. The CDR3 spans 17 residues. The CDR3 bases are TGTGCCAGCAGCCAAGATCGGACCCGGACAGGTACCTACGAGCAGTACTTC. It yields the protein CASSQDRTRTGTYEQYF.

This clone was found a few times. The CDR3 nucleotides read TGTGCCAGCAGCTTGATGGGACAGGGAATCTATGAGCAGTTCTTC. It codes for CASSLMGQGIYEQFF. This chain joins TRBV7-3 and TRBJ2-1, with TRBD1 matching over 9 bases. The CDR3 extends over 15 amino acids. Germline V gene sequence: CDR1 SGHTA, CDR2 FQGTGA. J gave up 8 bases and V 3 bases, and 8 bases lay outside the gene matches.

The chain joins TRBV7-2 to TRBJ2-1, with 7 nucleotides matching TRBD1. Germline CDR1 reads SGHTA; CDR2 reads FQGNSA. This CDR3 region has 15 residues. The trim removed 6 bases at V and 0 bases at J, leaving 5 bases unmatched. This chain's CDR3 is CASRVTGSSYNEQFF. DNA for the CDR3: TGTGCCAGCAGGGTGACAGGGAGCTCCTACAATGAGCAGTTCTTC.

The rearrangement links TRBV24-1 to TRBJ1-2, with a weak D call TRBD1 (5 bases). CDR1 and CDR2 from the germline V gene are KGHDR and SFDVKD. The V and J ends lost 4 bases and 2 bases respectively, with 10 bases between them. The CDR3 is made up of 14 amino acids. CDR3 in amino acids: CATSDPTVNYGYTF. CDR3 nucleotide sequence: TGTGCCACCAGTGACCCGACAGTGAACTATGGCTACACCTTC.

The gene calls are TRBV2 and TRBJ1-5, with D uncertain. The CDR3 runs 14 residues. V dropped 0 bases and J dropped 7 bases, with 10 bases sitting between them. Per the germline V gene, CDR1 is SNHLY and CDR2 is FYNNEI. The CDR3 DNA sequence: TGTGCCAGCAGTGAAGCGGGCGGGTGGCAGCCCCAGCATTTT. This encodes CASSEAGGWQPQHF. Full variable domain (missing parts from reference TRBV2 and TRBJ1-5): EPEVTQTPSHQVTQMGQEVILRCVPISNHLYFYWYRQILGQKVEFLVSFYNNEISEKSEIFDDQFSVERPDGSNFTLKIRSTKLEDSAMYFCASSEAGGWQPQHFGDGTRLSIL.

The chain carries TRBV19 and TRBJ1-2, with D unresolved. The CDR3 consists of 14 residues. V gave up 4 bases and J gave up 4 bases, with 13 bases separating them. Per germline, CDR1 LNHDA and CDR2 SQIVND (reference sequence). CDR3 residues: CASSSSVTFYGYTF. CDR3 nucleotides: TGTGCCAGTAGTAGTTCAGTAACGTTCTATGGCTACACCTTC.

CDR3: CASSVVAGGLTDTQYF. Written as DNA, the CDR3 is TGTGCCAGCAGCGTAGTAGCGGGGGGGCTGACAGATACGCAGTATTTT. This chain joins TRBV9 and TRBJ2-3; 11 nucleotides line up with TRBD2. Trimming removed 0 bases from V and 3 bases from J; junction bases left unmatched: 3. CDR3 size: 16 residues. Germline assignment: CDR1 SGDLS and CDR2 YYNGEE.